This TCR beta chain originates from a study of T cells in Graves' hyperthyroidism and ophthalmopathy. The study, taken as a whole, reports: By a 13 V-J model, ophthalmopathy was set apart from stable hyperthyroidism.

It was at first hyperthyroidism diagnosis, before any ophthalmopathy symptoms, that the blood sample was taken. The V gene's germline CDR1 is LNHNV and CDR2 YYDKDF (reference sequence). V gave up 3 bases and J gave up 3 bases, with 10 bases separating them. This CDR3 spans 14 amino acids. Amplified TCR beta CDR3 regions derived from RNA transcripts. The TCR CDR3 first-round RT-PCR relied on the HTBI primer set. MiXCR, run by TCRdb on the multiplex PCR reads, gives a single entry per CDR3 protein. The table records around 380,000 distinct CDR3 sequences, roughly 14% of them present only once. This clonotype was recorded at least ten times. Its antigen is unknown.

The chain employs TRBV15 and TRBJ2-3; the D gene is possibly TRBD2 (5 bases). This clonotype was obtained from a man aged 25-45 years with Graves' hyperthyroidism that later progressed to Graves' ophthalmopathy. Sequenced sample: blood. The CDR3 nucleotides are TGTGCCACCAGCAGCCTGGACTGGACAGATACGCAGTATTTT. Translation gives CATSSLDWTDTQYF.